Listed here are 3 T cell receptor beta chains from one sample, sequenced in a study of vaccination and CD4 T cells after COVID-19. The antigens these receptors bind are not known. Treatment specified: roughly nine-day PBMC culture with coronavirus spike peptide pools or control peptides (ViraFEST assay). Unexposed donor CD4+ T cells predated the COVID-19 pandemic, collected 2011-2018. Oncomine TCR Beta short-read sequencing was applied to DNA from cultured CD4+ T cells. Using its own MiXCR run on the PCR reads, TCRdb lists one record per CDR3 protein. This table holds nearly 4,500 distinct CDR3 sequences, 55% to 65% found once. Specimen: CD4+ T cells from blood, cultured in vitro. Every receptor here comes from a human donor in good health.

The chain recombines TRBV6-1 with TRBJ2-6; D possibly corresponds to TRBD2 (6 bases). The CDR3 extends over 15 amino acids. Trimming took 8 bases from V and 1 from J, leaving 12 bases between them. Germline V lookup: CDR1 MNHNS, CDR2 SASEGT. CDR3 DNA sequence: TGTGCCAGCGCCGGGGGTTATTCTGGGGCCAACGTCCTGACTTTC. Protein product: CASAGGYSGANVLTF.

This sequence joins TRBV29-1 and TRBJ1-2, with 8 bases that match TRBD1. Germline V gene sequence: CDR1 SQVTM, CDR2 ANQGSEA. This CDR3 region has 14 residues. After removal of 6 bases from V and 4 bases from J, the junction contained 10 bases not matched to a gene. The CDR3 nucleotides read TGCAGCGTGACAGGGGACCCACCAAGCTATGGCTACACCTTC. Its protein product is CSVTGDPPSYGYTF.

This chain uses TRBV28 with TRBJ1-1; D ambiguous. Trimming cost V 3 bases and J 1 base, with 21 bases left between them. This CDR3 comprises 18 residues. Germline CDR1 MDHEN, CDR2 SYDVKM. The CDR3 coding sequence is TGTGCCAGCAGTTTGACTGACCGTCGTGGGCGGTCGAACACTGAAGCTTTCTTT. It translates to CASSLTDRRGRSNTEAFF.